This T cell receptor (beta chain) was identified in a study of T cells expressing NK-cell markers. About the research overall: Sorted CD3+CD56+NKG2C+, CD3+CD56+NKG2C- and CD3+CD56-NKG2C+ T cells supplied TCR beta repertoires. HCMV seropositivity marked most of the eight sequenced donors; one was seronegative.

General study findings and limits: A range of 1.0-7.0% of CD8+ T cells consisted of dominant NKG2C+ clonotypes in about six donors. Certain NKG2C+ T cell clones were expanded, and their HCMV specificity remained unclear.

This CDR3 has 16 amino acids. Germline V gives CDR1 SQVTM, CDR2 ANQGSEA. Using the 5' RACE reads, TCRdb records one entry per CDR3 protein without DNA. The sample features 300,000 to 500,000 distinct CDR3 sequences, with roughly a tenth in its top ten. Remarks on this clonotype: Its specificity is unknown.

The sequence was obtained from a woman in her forties or fifties in good health. Sequencing was performed on blood T cells: a sorted CD56 or NKG2C T cell subset, CD4+ or CD8+ T cells, or bulk PBMC T cells (not recorded which). The chain uses TRBV29-1 and TRBJ2-1. This CDR3 is CSVEILVSVTYNEQFF.